This T cell receptor beta chain was profiled in a study of blood T cell repertoires in COVID-19. Across about two dozen US areas, participants ranged in age from roughly 18 to 95 years. Grouping used clinical history reported by participants in a survey and questionnaire. Germline V lookup: CDR1 SGDLS, CDR2 YYNGEE. V shed 0 bases and J 4 bases; nucleotides not matched to a gene: 8. This CDR3 has 16 amino acids. In the original analysis: Amplified reference gene primers provided the basis for estimating nucleated cell counts. Profiled with immunoSEQ multiplex PCR; TCRdb holds only in-frame clones, not every one. V and J calls and clone size are copied from that table; D and trimming were computed from the DNA. The sample lists about 330,000 clones, approximately 88% occurring once.

What was sequenced was PBMCs or T cells enriched from blood (not recorded which). The source is a man under 40 who had recovered from COVID-19. The chain links TRBV9 to TRBJ2-5, with 8 bases matching TRBD2. The CDR3 spells CASSVEGGGPGETQYF. In nucleotides, the CDR3 is TGTGCCAGCAGCGTAGAAGGCGGGGGGCCGGGAGAGACCCAGTACTTC.